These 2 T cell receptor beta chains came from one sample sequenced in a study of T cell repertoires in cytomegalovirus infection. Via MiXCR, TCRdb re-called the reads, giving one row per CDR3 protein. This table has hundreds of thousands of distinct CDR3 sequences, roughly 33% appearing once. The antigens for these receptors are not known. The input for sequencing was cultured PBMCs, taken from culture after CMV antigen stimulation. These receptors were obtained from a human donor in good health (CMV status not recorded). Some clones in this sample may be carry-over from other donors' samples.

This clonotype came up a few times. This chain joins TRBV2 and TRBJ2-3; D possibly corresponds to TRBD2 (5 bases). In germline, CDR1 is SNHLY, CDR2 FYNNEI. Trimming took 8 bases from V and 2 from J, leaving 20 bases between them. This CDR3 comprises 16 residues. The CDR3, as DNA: TGTGCCAGCCCCCCGGACTCCCCCTCGCCCACAGATACGCAGTATTTT. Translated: CASPPDSPSPTDTQYF.

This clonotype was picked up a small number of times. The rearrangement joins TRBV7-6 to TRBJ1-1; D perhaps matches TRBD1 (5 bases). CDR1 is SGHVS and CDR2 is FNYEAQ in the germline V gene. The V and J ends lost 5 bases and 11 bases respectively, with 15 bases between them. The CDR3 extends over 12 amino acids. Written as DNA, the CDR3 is TGTGCCAGCAGCAGGGGTATTCCTGGGGCTTTCTTT. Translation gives CASSRGIPGAFF.